Listed below are T cell receptor beta chains from one sample, sequenced in a study of blood T cell repertoires in COVID-19. Here immunoSEQ multiplex PCR was the method, and the copy in TCRdb shows in-frame clones only, minus some. The table shows a few hundred thousand clones, with about 90% occurring only once. Sequenced input: peripheral blood. These receptors were obtained from a woman aged 25-40 years who had recovered from COVID-19. CDR3s include the opening cysteine and the closing phenylalanine or tryptophan. Fields, in order: clone size, D gene, V gene, J gene, CDR3 protein, CDR3 DNA. A D gene is named only where the DNA matches it firmly. Clone size appears in some rows only: once, few, many, or a class for an expanded clone.

-,-,TRBV5-5,TRBJ2-2,CASSLTTRTGELFF,TGTGCCAGCAGCTTAACGACACGGACCGGGGAGCTGTTTTTT
-,TRBD2,TRBV3-1/TRBV3-2,TRBJ2-5,CASSHSLLGLAGGDWETQYF,TGTGCCAGCAGCCATAGTTTGCTGGGACTAGCGGGAGGGGACTGGGAGACCCAGTACTTC
-,TRBD1,TRBV10-3,TRBJ2-2,CASGQGFSSGELFF,TGTGCCAGTGGACAGGGGTTTTCGTCCGGGGAGCTGTTTTTT
-,TRBD2,TRBV5-6,TRBJ2-7,CASSPSGPYEQYF,TGTGCCAGCAGCCCTAGCGGCCCCTACGAGCAGTACTTC
-,TRBD2,TRBV20-1,TRBJ2-3,CSASRGGGMDTQYF,TGCAGTGCTAGTAGGGGCGGGGGGATGGATACGCAGTATTTT
-,TRBD2,TRBV12-3/TRBV12-4,TRBJ2-7,CASSSGNRDEQYF,TGTGCCAGCAGTAGCGGGAATCGTGACGAGCAGTACTTC
-,TRBD1,TRBV11-3,TRBJ1-5,CASSFPGQGLVPNQPQHF,TGTGCCAGCAGCTTTCCGGGACAGGGATTAGTCCCCAATCAGCCCCAGCATTTT
-,TRBD2,TRBV9,TRBJ2-1,CASSVGSLAGGYNEQFF,TGTGCCAGCAGCGTAGGCTCCCTAGCGGGAGGTTACAATGAGCAGTTCTTC
-,TRBD2,TRBV29-1,TRBJ2-1,CSVEVGGLAGGGEQFF,TGCAGCGTTGAAGTCGGCGGGCTAGCGGGAGGGGGAGAGCAGTTCTTC
-,-,TRBV6-2/TRBV6-3,TRBJ2-3,CASSYSTPSTQYF,TGTGCCAGCAGTTACTCGACCCCTAGTACGCAGTATTTT
few,-,TRBV24-1,TRBJ1-2,CATSVSDNYGYTF,TGTGCCACCAGTGTCTCAGATAACTATGGCTACACCTTC
-,-,TRBV3-1/TRBV3-2,TRBJ1-5,CASSHRQGQPQHF,TGTGCCAGCAGCCATCGTCAGGGGCAGCCCCAGCATTTT
-,TRBD2,TRBV28,TRBJ2-1,CASSLFSGGRNEQFF,TGTGCCAGCAGTTTATTTAGCGGGGGTCGCAATGAGCAGTTCTTC
-,TRBD2,TRBV4-1,TRBJ2-3,CASSRPLRTGGLLSDTQYF,TGCGCCAGCAGCCGTCCCTTACGTACGGGGGGGCTATTATCAGATACGCAGTATTTT
-,-,TRBV7-9,TRBJ1-5,CASSKGLNQPQHF,TGTGCCAGCAGTAAGGGGTTAAATCAGCCCCAGCATTTT
-,-,TRBV6-5,TRBJ2-5,CASSRTLQGVETQYF,TGTGCCAGCAGTCGCACCCTGCAAGGGGTGGAGACCCAGTACTTC
-,-,TRBV7-9,TRBJ2-3,CASSLLAPTQDTQYF,TGTGCCAGCAGCTTATTGGCCCCAACCCAGGATACGCAGTATTTT
once,TRBD2,TRBV3-1/TRBV3-2,TRBJ2-3,CASSLWTSGGAGTQYF,TGTGCCAGCAGCCTTTGGACTAGCGGGGGTGCAGGTACGCAGTATTTT
-,TRBD2,TRBV10-1,TRBJ2-3,CASSPFAGGISDTQYF,TGCGCCAGCTCCCCCTTTGCGGGGGGGATCTCAGATACGCAGTATTTT
-,-,TRBV5-1,TRBJ1-2,CASSLAPGDYGYTF,TGCGCCAGCAGCTTGGCGCCGGGGGACTATGGCTACACCTTC
-,-,TRBV7-2,TRBJ2-2,CASRPDRAGRTGELFF,TGTGCCAGCAGACCAGATCGTGCGGGAAGAACCGGGGAGCTGTTTTTT
-,TRBD2,TRBV5-4,TRBJ2-1,CASSLLAGGRNEQFF,TGTGCCAGCAGCTTACTAGCGGGGGGGCGAAATGAGCAGTTCTTC
-,TRBD2,TRBV30,TRBJ2-1,CAWSWGRGGSSEQFF,TGTGCCTGGAGTTGGGGGCGGGGGGGCTCAAGTGAGCAGTTCTTC
-,-,TRBV4-1,TRBJ1-5,CASSRQINQPQHF,TGCGCCAGCAGCCGTCAGATCAATCAGCCCCAGCATTTT
-,-,TRBV19,TRBJ1-5,CASQGLYTYNQPQHF,TGTGCCAGTCAGGGACTCTACACGTATAATCAGCCCCAGCATTTT
-,-,TRBV27,TRBJ1-4,CASSLTQGNPELFF,TGTGCCAGCAGTTTGACGCAGGGGAACCCTGAGCTGTTTTTT